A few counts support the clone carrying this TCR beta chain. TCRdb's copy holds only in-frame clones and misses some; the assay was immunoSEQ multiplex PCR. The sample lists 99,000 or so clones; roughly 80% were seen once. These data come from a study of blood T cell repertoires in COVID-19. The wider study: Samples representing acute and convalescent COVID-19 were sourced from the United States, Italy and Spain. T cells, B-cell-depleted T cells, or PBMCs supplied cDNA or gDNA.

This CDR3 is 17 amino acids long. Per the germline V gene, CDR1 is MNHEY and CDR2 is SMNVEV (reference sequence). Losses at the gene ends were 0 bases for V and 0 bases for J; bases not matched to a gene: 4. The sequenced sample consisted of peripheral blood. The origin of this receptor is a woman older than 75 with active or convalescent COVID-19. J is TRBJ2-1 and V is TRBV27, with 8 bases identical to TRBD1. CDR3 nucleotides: TGTGCCAGCAGTTTATCGCGACAGGGGTACTCCTACAATGAGCAGTTCTTC. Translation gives CASSLSRQGYSYNEQFF.